This T cell receptor beta chain was sequenced for a study of T cell changes during pregnancy in multiple sclerosis. The protocol was immunoSEQ multiplex PCR, while the TCRdb copy is restricted to in-frame clones and leaves out a portion. This repertoire shows 65,000 to 85,000 clones, 94% found once; its top ten account for 0.99%. In germline, CDR1 is GTSNPN, CDR2 SVGIG (reference sequence). The trim removed 8 bases at V and 6 bases at J, leaving 11 bases unmatched. The CDR3 totals 13 residues. The chain has TRBV30 and TRBJ2-7; TRBD1 matches 9 bases. The specimen was peripheral blood, collected in the second trimester of pregnancy. The origin of this receptor is a female donor in good health, enrolled as a control in a pregnancy study. CDR3 residues: CAGRTGQGFEQYF. In DNA form, the CDR3 reads TGTGCCGGACGTACGGGACAGGGCTTCGAGCAGTACTTC.